These T cell receptor beta chains were read from a single sample in a study of T cell responses to AZD1222 COVID-19 vaccine. The repertoire was sequenced with immunoSEQ multiplex PCR; TCRdb's copy has only in-frame clones and lacks some. Of 94,000 or so clones in the sample, 90% were seen once. The sequencing used peripheral blood, collected on day 0 of AZD1222 vaccination. All receptors derive from an adult in good health. CDR3s include the opening cysteine and the closing phenylalanine or tryptophan. The D gene is left open where the match is weak. For some rows the clone size is stated as once, few or many, or as a class when expanded; others skip it.

>TRBV5-8|TRBJ2-7|NA|NA
CASSIWTSSYEQYF
TGTGCCAGCAGCATATGGACAAGCTCCTACGAGCAGTACTTC
>TRBV5-6|TRBJ2-3|TRBD2|NA
CASSYLAGGLSDTQYF
TGTGCCAGCAGCTACCTAGCGGGAGGGCTGTCAGATACGCAGTATTTT
>TRBV28|TRBJ2-3|TRBD1|NA
CASSFRGQGADTQYF
TGTGCCAGCAGTTTCCGGGGACAGGGGGCAGATACGCAGTATTTT
>TRBV5-1|TRBJ2-2|NA|NA
CASSWDRNTGELFF
TGCGCCAGCAGCTGGGACCGCAACACCGGGGAGCTGTTTTTT
>TRBV27|TRBJ1-6|NA|NA
CASSPFKGLHSPLHF
TGTGCCAGCAGCCCATTTAAGGGCCTCCATTCACCCCTCCACTTT
>TRBV5-1|TRBJ2-7|NA|NA
CASSPASYEQYF
TGCGCCAGCAGCCCGGCCTCCTACGAGCAGTACTTC
>TRBV29-1|TRBJ2-3|NA|NA
CSVEDRAGGDTQYF
TGCAGCGTTGAAGATCGGGCAGGTGGGGATACGCAGTATTTT
>TRBV5-4|TRBJ2-1|NA|NA
CASSLRGSYNEQFF
TGTGCCAGCAGCTTAAGGGGTTCCTACAATGAGCAGTTCTTC
>TRBV4-1|TRBJ2-7|NA|NA
CASSQVLSEQRLPPHCEQYF
TGCGCCAGCAGCCAAGTTTTAAGCGAACAACGACTCCCCCCCCACTGCGAGCAGTACTTC
>TRBV7-9|TRBJ2-7|NA|NA
CASSFVYYEQYF
TGTGCCAGCAGCTTCGTTTACTACGAGCAGTACTTC
>TRBV27|TRBJ2-3|NA|NA
CASSYQQGLGGTDTQYF
TGTGCCAGCAGTTACCAACAGGGCTTGGGGGGCACAGATACGCAGTATTTT
>TRBV7-9|TRBJ2-5|NA|NA
CASSLEGPAGAQYF
TGTGCCAGCAGCTTGGAGGGGCCAGCCGGGGCCCAGTACTTC
>TRBV19|TRBJ2-2|NA|NA
CASSIWAGELFF
TGTGCCAGTAGTATTTGGGCCGGGGAGCTGTTTTTT
>TRBV3-1/TRBV3-2|TRBJ2-7|NA|NA
CASSLTSPAYEQYF
TGTGCCAGCAGCCTTACTAGTCCGGCCTACGAGCAGTACTTC
>TRBV30|TRBJ1-6|NA|NA
CAWSAEAAYNSPLHF
TGTGCCTGGAGTGCCGAGGCCGCCTATAATTCACCCCTCCACTTT
>TRBV30|TRBJ1-3|NA|NA
CAWTFWTGTGNTIYF
TGTGCCTGGACCTTCTGGACCGGGACTGGAAACACCATATATTTT
>TRBV2|TRBJ1-1|NA|NA
CASNPQGYMNTEAFF
TGTGCCAGCAACCCCCAGGGGTACATGAACACTGAAGCTTTCTTT
>TRBV2|TRBJ1-6|NA|NA
CASTQLNSPLHF
TGTGCCAGCACTCAGTTGAATTCACCCCTCCACTTT
>TRBV5-7|TRBJ1-1|NA|NA
CASSLPHTEAFF
TGTGCCAGCAGCCTCCCGCACACTGAAGCTTTCTTT
>TRBV6-5|TRBJ1-1|TRBD1|NA
CASSYRTGGTSQAFF
TGTGCCAGCAGTTATAGGACAGGGGGAACTTCGCAAGCTTTCTTT
>TRBV10-3|TRBJ1-2|NA|NA
CAISGTTYGYTF
TGTGCCATCAGCGGGACAACTTATGGCTACACCTTC
>TRBV9|TRBJ2-7|NA|few
CASSIRPGGAYEQYF
TGTGCCAGCAGCATCAGGCCGGGTGGCGCGTACGAGCAGTACTTC
>TRBV19|TRBJ2-7|TRBD1|NA
CASSIAGTVYEQYF
TGTGCCAGTAGTATCGCCGGGACAGTTTACGAGCAGTACTTC
>TRBV21-1|TRBJ1-2|NA|few
CASREQDSTNYGYTF
TGTGCCAGCAGGGAACAGGACAGCACTAACTATGGCTACACCTTC
>TRBV22-1|TRBJ1-3|NA|many
CPGSAPRNTIYF
TGTCCTGGGAGCGCACCTAGAAACACCATATATTTT
>TRBV25-1|TRBJ1-3|NA|few
CASSTKDRRSGNTIYF
TGTGCCAGCAGTACGAAGGACCGACGCTCTGGAAACACCATATATTTT